Given below is one T cell receptor beta chain in context. Its antigen is unknown. These data are taken from a study of human thymus T cells. The study's findings and limits: Across thymic and blood repertoires, the usage of V and J genes appeared to be biased.

Trimming shortened V by 2 bases and J by 10 bases, and 15 bases separated the two germline ends. The CDR3 sequence is 15 residues long. From germline, CDR1 is MDHEN and CDR2 SYDVKM. Using immunoSEQ multiplex PCR, the repertoire was profiled, and TCRdb retains in-frame clones only, with some absent. The sample holds tens of thousands of clones, approximately 93% seen once. A roughly 0.45-1 mL peripheral blood aliquot was taken intraoperatively from four of eight donors. Blood DNA came from all available leukocytes, not a fixed cell number. The sequence came from a boy less than two years old with a congenital heart defect but otherwise immunologically healthy. J is TRBJ1-6 and V is TRBV28; no firm D call. Sequenced: blood. The CDR3 DNA is TGTGCCAGCAGTTTAACCGGGTTCGAAAAGTCACCCCTCCACTTT. This sequence encodes CASSLTGFEKSPLHF.